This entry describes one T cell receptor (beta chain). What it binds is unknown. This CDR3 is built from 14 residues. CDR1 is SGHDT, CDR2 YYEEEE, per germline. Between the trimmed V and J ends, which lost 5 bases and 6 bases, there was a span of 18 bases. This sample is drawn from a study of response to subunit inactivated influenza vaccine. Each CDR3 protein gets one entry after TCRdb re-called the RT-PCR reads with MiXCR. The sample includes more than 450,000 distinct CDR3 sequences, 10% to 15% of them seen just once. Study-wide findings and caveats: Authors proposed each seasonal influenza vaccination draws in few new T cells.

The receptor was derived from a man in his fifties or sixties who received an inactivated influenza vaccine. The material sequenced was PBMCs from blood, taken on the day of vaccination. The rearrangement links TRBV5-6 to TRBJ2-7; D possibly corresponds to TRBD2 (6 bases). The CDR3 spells CASSWGLGDSEQYF. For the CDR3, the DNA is TGTGCCAGCAGTTGGGGACTGGGGGACTCCGAGCAGTACTTC.